This note documents a single TCR beta chain sequence. These data are taken from a study of blood T cell repertoires in COVID-19. Across the study: The cDNA or gDNA used as material had been derived from T cells, B-cell-depleted T cells, or PBMCs.

The CDR3 is 16 residues long. The ends lost 5 bases at V and 4 bases at J; junction bases unmatched: 11. The germline gives CDR1 SNHLY, CDR2 FYNNEI. The authors' processing: Amplified reference gene primers provided the basis for estimating nucleated cell counts. Repertoires were generated with immunoSEQ multiplex PCR, while TCRdb's copy carries only in-frame clones and drops some. V and J calls plus clone size are reproduced from that table; the DNA served to infer D and trimming. The sample shows 60,000 to 65,000 clones, 80% to 90% of them seen only once. This TCR came from a woman aged 60-70 years with acute or convalescent COVID-19. The sequencing input was peripheral blood. The J gene is TRBJ1-1, the V gene TRBV2, with 9 bases identical to TRBD1. The CDR3 coding sequence is TGTGCCAGCAGTAGAGGGGACAGGGCCTTTCCCACTGAAGCTTTCTTT. Amino acids: CASSRGDRAFPTEAFF.